The rows below give T cell receptor beta chains drawn from one sample of a study of T cells after yellow fever vaccination. TCRdb re-analysed the 5' RACE reads in MiXCR, keeping a single row per CDR3 protein. Here the sample spans about 580,000 distinct CDR3 sequences, roughly a sixth being singletons. The material sequenced was PBMCs, taken 5 days after the first yellow fever vaccination. These TCRs come from a man between 18 and 29 years old who received the YFV17D yellow fever vaccine. CDR3s include the opening cysteine and the closing phenylalanine or tryptophan. A D gene is named only where the DNA matches it firmly. Clone sizes are given selectively: once, few, many, or a class where the clone is expanded.

j_gene	v_gene	d_gene	abundance	CDR3aa	CDR3nt
TRBJ1-3	TRBV4-2	NA	NA	CASSQEYWGGGNTIYF	TGTGCCAGCAGCCAAGAGTATTGGGGTGGGGGAAACACCATATATTTT
TRBJ2-7	TRBV19	NA	few	CASSIGASSYEQYF	TGTGCCAGTAGTATTGGGGCGTCATCCTACGAGCAGTACTTC
TRBJ1-1	TRBV27	TRBD1	NA	CASTRTGGSTEAFF	TGTGCCAGCACCCGGACAGGGGGGAGCACTGAAGCTTTCTTT
TRBJ1-2	TRBV12-3/TRBV12-4	TRBD1	NA	CASSSPGQVVHTF	TGTGCCAGCAGTTCCCCTGGACAGGTCGTCCACACCTTC
TRBJ2-3	TRBV6-2/TRBV6-3	TRBD2	NA	CASSYSGGTRFTDTQYF	TGTGCCAGCAGTTACTCGGGAGGGACTAGATTCACAGATACGCAGTATTTT
TRBJ2-2	TRBV7-2	TRBD2	few	CASSAAGGNSYSLNTGELFF	TGTGCCAGCAGCGCAGCGGGGGGCAACTCCTACTCCTTAAACACCGGGGAGCTGTTTTTT
TRBJ1-4	TRBV12-3/TRBV12-4	TRBD1	NA	CASSPDRAREKLFF	TGTGCCAGCAGCCCGGACAGGGCCAGAGAAAAACTGTTTTTT
TRBJ1-4	TRBV9	NA	NA	CASSGGGLGEKLFF	TGTGCCAGCAGCGGCGGGGGGCTCGGTGAAAAACTGTTTTTT
TRBJ1-6	TRBV7-9	NA	many	CASSLESSSPLHF	TGTGCCAGCAGCTTAGAATCTTCTTCACCCCTCCACTTT
TRBJ2-3	TRBV20-1	TRBD2	once	CSALRQRGGLKDTQYF	TGCAGTGCCCTAAGACAGCGGGGGGGCCTCAAAGATACGCAGTATTTT
TRBJ1-2	TRBV7-3	TRBD1	few	CASSPWAGGSGYTF	TGTGCCAGCAGCCCATGGGCAGGGGGGAGTGGCTACACCTTC